Below are 26 T cell receptor beta chains sequenced from a single sample in a study of shared clonotypes between healthy human individuals. CD8 cells regarded as naive lacked CD45RO, were positively chosen for CCR7, and omitted terminally differentiated effector memory CD45RA+ cells. The repertoire was sequenced with immunoSEQ multiplex PCR; TCRdb's copy has only in-frame clones and lacks some. The data show nearly 2 million clones, about 95% seen once. Sequenced: naive CD8+ T cells sorted from blood. The receptors were sampled from a man between 18 and 35 years old in good health.

In DNA form, the CDR3 reads TGTGCCAGCAGCTTAACACTAGTCAACGAGCAGTACTTC. The encoded protein is CASSLTLVNEQYF. This chain joins TRBV7-6 and TRBJ2-7, with D possibly being TRBD2 (5 bases). With 2 bases removed from V and 5 bases from J, the gap between germline ends came to 10 bases. Germline CDR1 SGHVS, CDR2 FNYEAQ. The CDR3 has 13 residues.

The chain combines TRBV6-5 with TRBJ1-6; possibly TRBD1 for D (5 bases). V was cut by 7 bases and J by 7 bases, with 11 bases left in between. The CDR3 totals 13 residues. Per the germline V gene, CDR1 is MNHEY and CDR2 is SVGAGI. The CDR3 loop reads CASTWGVNSPLHF. CDR3 DNA: TGTGCCAGCACTTGGGGGGTAAATTCACCCCTCCACTTT.

The chain carries TRBV7-6 and TRBJ1-5; 9 positions agree with TRBD1. Trimming removed 0 bases from V and 6 bases from J; junction bases left unmatched: 3. This CDR3 has 15 amino acids. CDR1 is SGHVS, CDR2 FNYEAQ, per germline. Here the CDR3 DNA reads TGTGCCAGCAGCTTAGCGGGACAGGGCGGTCAGCCCCAGCATTTT. Its translation: CASSLAGQGGQPQHF.

The genes are TRBV18 and TRBJ2-7; D call uncertain. The CDR3 is 11 amino acids. The germline CDR1 and CDR2 sequences are KGHSH and LQKENI. The V gene lost 2 bases and the J gene lost 7 bases, with 6 bases spanning the gap. CDR3 loop: CASSPGEEQYF. In DNA, the CDR3 is TGTGCCAGCTCACCAGGGGAAGAGCAGTACTTC.

V and J are TRBV27 and TRBJ1-5; D not resolved. Germline V lookup: CDR1 MNHEY, CDR2 SMNVEV (reference sequence). With 5 bases removed from V and 6 bases from J, the gap between germline ends came to 14 bases. This CDR3 contains 14 residues. Here the CDR3 reads CASSVLGDRQPQHF. The CDR3 nucleotides read TGTGCCAGCAGTGTCCTGGGCGATCGTCAGCCCCAGCATTTT.

V usage is TRBV9 and J usage is TRBJ2-7, with 8 bases that match TRBD2. This CDR3 has 16 amino acids. Germline V gene sequence: CDR1 SGDLS, CDR2 YYNGEE. V shed 0 bases, J shed 3 bases, and the junction held 8 bases outside the gene matches. CDR3 amino acids: CASSVDGASGFYEQYF. In nucleotides, the CDR3 is TGTGCCAGCAGCGTAGATGGGGCTAGCGGGTTCTACGAGCAGTACTTC.

The genes are TRBV7-3 and TRBJ1-1; D remains ambiguous. The CDR3 has 13 residues. The V end lost 4 bases, the J end lost 7 bases, and 13 bases lay between the germline ends. Germline CDR1 is SGHTA and CDR2 is FQGTGA. CDR3 sequence (DNA): TGTGCCAGCAGCTCGTTCCCCCGCGGTGAAGCTTTCTTT. Its translation: CASSSFPRGEAFF.

Many counts were recorded for this clone. At the DNA level, this CDR3 is encoded by other sequences in the same sample as well. The chain is built from TRBV9 and TRBJ1-1; D is ambiguous. V gave up 0 bases and J gave up 3 bases, with 6 bases separating them. Looked up from germline, CDR1 is SGDLS and CDR2 is YYNGEE. The CDR3 sequence is 13 residues long. CDR3 sequence reads: CASSVGGDTEAFF. The CDR3 coding sequence is TGTGCCAGCAGCGTAGGTGGGGACACTGAAGCTTTCTTT.

This chain links TRBV14 with TRBJ2-1; 8 bases agree with TRBD2. The CDR3 runs 18 residues. Germline V gene sequence: CDR1 SGHDN, CDR2 FVKESK. V lost 0 bases to trimming and J lost 3 bases; unmatched junction nucleotides: 10. The CDR3 DNA reads TGTGCCAGCAGCCAAGATCTCATCGGGAGGGCCTTCTACAATGAGCAGTTCTTC. It specifies CASSQDLIGRAFYNEQFF.

This clone has a single count. The genes are TRBV27 and TRBJ2-7, with TRBD2 matching over 8 bases. The CDR3 runs 16 residues. With V trimmed by 6 bases and J by 0 bases, 10 bases remained unmatched. Germline V CDR1 and CDR2: MNHEY, SMNVEV (reference sequence). CDR3 sequence: CASSPTSGRYSYEQYF. CDR3 nucleotide sequence: TGTGCCAGCAGCCCCACTAGCGGCAGATACTCCTACGAGCAGTACTTC.

The V gene is TRBV13, the J gene TRBJ1-2; D ambiguous. CDR3 length equals 16 residues. The ends were cut back, 1 base at V and 0 bases at J, with 12 bases in the middle. The germline V gene has CDR1 PRHDT and CDR2 FYEKMQ (reference sequence). The CDR3 spells CASSLVGSNTNYGYTF. CDR3 nucleotide sequence: TGTGCCAGCAGCTTAGTAGGGTCCAATACTAACTATGGCTACACCTTC.

The V gene is TRBV11-3, the J gene TRBJ2-5; TRBD2 matches at 13 bases. V dropped 3 bases and J dropped 5; count of bases not matched to a gene: 12. CDR1 and CDR2 from the germline V gene are SGHNT and YENEEA. The CDR3 has 18 residues. CDR3 DNA sequence: TGTGCCAGCAGCTTTAGGCCCGTGACTAGCGGGGGGTCGGAGACCCAGTACTTC. Protein sequence: CASSFRPVTSGGSETQYF.

This chain joins TRBV10-2 and TRBJ2-3; possibly TRBD1 or TRBD2 for D (5 bases each). From germline, CDR1 is WSHSY and CDR2 SAAADI. Trimming pared 3 bases from V and 6 bases from J, leaving 10 bases between. This CDR3 is 13 amino acids long. CDR3 amino acids: CASSDGWGDTQYF. CDR3 nucleotides: TGCGCCAGCAGTGATGGTTGGGGGGATACGCAGTATTTT.

The chain uses TRBV11-2 and TRBJ1-1; the D gene is possibly TRBD1 (5 bases). V shed 5 bases and J shed 4 bases, with 29 bases lying between them. The CDR3 has 19 residues. Germline V gene sequence: CDR1 SGHAT, CDR2 FQNNGV. The CDR3 sequence: CASSVSWRSREHRSTEAFF. DNA of the CDR3: TGTGCCAGCAGCGTGTCGTGGAGGAGCAGGGAACATCGGAGCACTGAAGCTTTCTTT.

J is TRBJ1-2 and V is TRBV5-1; 7 bases map to TRBD1. Looked up from germline, CDR1 is SGHRS and CDR2 is YFSETQ. With V trimmed by 4 bases and J by 6 bases, 12 bases remained unmatched. This CDR3 comprises 15 residues. In DNA, the CDR3 is TGCGCCAGCAGCCCCCCGACAGGGACGAAGGATGGCTACACCTTC. Residues: CASSPPTGTKDGYTF.

Comment on this clone: This sample includes further DNA sequences coding for the same CDR3. The CDR3 reads CASRPGGGETQYF. In nucleotides, the CDR3 is TGTGCCAGCAGGCCAGGGGGCGGAGAGACCCAGTACTTC. The chain combines TRBV7-9 with TRBJ2-5, with 8 bases that match TRBD1. V was clipped by 6 bases and J by 4 bases; unmatched bases: 4. The length of the CDR3 is 13 residues. The germline gives CDR1 SEHNR, CDR2 FQNEAQ (reference sequence).

The rearrangement links TRBV28 to TRBJ2-7, with 7 bases aligning to TRBD1. Germline lookup yields CDR1 MDHEN and CDR2 SYDVKM. Unmatched junction bases numbered 17, after V lost 5 bases and J lost 7 bases. CDR3 length equals 16 residues. CDR3 in amino acids: CASSPEASTGDGEQYF. The CDR3 DNA is TGTGCCAGCAGTCCGGAAGCGTCCACAGGGGACGGGGAGCAGTACTTC.

The chain couples TRBV6-5 to TRBJ2-1; D uncertain. In germline, CDR1 is MNHEY, CDR2 SVGAGI. The CDR3 consists of 13 residues. V lost 2 bases to trimming and J lost 7 bases, with 9 bases between them. The CDR3 reads CASSYGPINEQFF. DNA for the CDR3: TGTGCCAGCAGTTACGGTCCCATTAATGAGCAGTTCTTC.

A word on this clone: An end of the junction does not agree with germline; a read error may underlie this. This sequence joins TRBV13 and TRBJ2-1, with D uncertain. Germline V gene lookup returns CDR1 PRHDT and CDR2 FYEKMQ (reference sequence). This CDR3 comprises 14 residues. The CDR3 region is CASSVGSLDNEQFF. The CDR3 DNA reads as TGTGCCAGCAGCGTAGGCTCTCTAGACAATGAGCAGTTCTTC.

The chain combines TRBV2 with TRBJ2-7; D may be TRBD2 (6 bases). The V gene lost 5 bases and the J gene lost 3 bases, with 8 bases spanning the gap. The germline V gene has CDR1 SNHLY and CDR2 FYNNEI. The CDR3 is 12 residues long. DNA for the CDR3: TGTGCCAGCAGTCAGGAGGGCTACGAGCAGTACTTC. This encodes CASSQEGYEQYF.

The J gene is TRBJ2-7, the V gene TRBV4-1; D is unclear. The CDR3 runs to 14 residues. V gave up 4 bases and J gave up 3 bases, with 13 bases separating them. Germline V gives CDR1 MGHRA, CDR2 YSYEKL. CDR3 DNA: TGCGCCAGCAGCCCACATGGTAGCTTCTACGAGCAGTACTTC. This sequence encodes CASSPHGSFYEQYF.

The chain joins TRBV6-1 to TRBJ2-1; D gene unclear. Germline CDR1 MNHNS, CDR2 SASEGT. This CDR3 has 17 amino acids. V was trimmed by 0 bases and J by 3 bases, leaving 15 bases between them. The CDR3 DNA sequence: TGTGCCAGCAGTGAAGCGTCGGTTACGATTCTCTACAATGAGCAGTTCTTC. Protein product: CASSEASVTILYNEQFF.

Turning to this clone: Other DNA variants within this sample encode the same CDR3. J is TRBJ2-1 and V is TRBV6-5; TRBD2 matches at 10 bases. Trimming cost V 0 bases and J 4 bases; bases outside gene matches: 3. The germline CDR1 and CDR2 sequences are MNHEY and SVGAGI. This CDR3 contains 16 residues. The CDR3, as DNA: TGTGCCAGCAGTTACTCTACTAGCGGGACTTACAATGAGCAGTTCTTC. Protein product: CASSYSTSGTYNEQFF.

The chain recombines TRBV5-6 with TRBJ2-1; 7 bases align to TRBD2. Germline V gene sequence: CDR1 SGHDT, CDR2 YYEEEE. The CDR3 sequence is 17 residues long. V was pared by 1 base and J by 1 base, with 8 bases of the junction left unmatched. The CDR3 DNA reads TGTGCCAGCAGCTTGTGGGATAGCGGGCCATCCTACAATGAGCAGTTCTTC. It yields the protein CASSLWDSGPSYNEQFF.

J is TRBJ1-4 and V is TRBV11-2; the D gene is possibly TRBD1 (5 bases). Per germline, CDR1 SGHAT and CDR2 FQNNGV. The CDR3 is 14 residues long. The V end was cut by 3 bases, the J end by 8 bases, with 13 bases between. The CDR3 here is CASSFQGIQEKLFF. The CDR3 nucleotides are TGTGCCAGCAGCTTTCAGGGTATTCAAGAAAAACTGTTTTTT.

The chain is built from TRBV6-1 and TRBJ2-7; TRBD1 matches at 7 bases. The CDR3 length is 15 residues. Germline V lookup: CDR1 MNHNS, CDR2 SASEGT. Unmatched junction bases numbered 9, after V lost 4 bases and J lost 3 bases. The CDR3 nucleotides read TGTGCCAGCAGTGGGACAGGATTCCTTGGCTACGAGCAGTACTTC. This translates into CASSGTGFLGYEQYF.